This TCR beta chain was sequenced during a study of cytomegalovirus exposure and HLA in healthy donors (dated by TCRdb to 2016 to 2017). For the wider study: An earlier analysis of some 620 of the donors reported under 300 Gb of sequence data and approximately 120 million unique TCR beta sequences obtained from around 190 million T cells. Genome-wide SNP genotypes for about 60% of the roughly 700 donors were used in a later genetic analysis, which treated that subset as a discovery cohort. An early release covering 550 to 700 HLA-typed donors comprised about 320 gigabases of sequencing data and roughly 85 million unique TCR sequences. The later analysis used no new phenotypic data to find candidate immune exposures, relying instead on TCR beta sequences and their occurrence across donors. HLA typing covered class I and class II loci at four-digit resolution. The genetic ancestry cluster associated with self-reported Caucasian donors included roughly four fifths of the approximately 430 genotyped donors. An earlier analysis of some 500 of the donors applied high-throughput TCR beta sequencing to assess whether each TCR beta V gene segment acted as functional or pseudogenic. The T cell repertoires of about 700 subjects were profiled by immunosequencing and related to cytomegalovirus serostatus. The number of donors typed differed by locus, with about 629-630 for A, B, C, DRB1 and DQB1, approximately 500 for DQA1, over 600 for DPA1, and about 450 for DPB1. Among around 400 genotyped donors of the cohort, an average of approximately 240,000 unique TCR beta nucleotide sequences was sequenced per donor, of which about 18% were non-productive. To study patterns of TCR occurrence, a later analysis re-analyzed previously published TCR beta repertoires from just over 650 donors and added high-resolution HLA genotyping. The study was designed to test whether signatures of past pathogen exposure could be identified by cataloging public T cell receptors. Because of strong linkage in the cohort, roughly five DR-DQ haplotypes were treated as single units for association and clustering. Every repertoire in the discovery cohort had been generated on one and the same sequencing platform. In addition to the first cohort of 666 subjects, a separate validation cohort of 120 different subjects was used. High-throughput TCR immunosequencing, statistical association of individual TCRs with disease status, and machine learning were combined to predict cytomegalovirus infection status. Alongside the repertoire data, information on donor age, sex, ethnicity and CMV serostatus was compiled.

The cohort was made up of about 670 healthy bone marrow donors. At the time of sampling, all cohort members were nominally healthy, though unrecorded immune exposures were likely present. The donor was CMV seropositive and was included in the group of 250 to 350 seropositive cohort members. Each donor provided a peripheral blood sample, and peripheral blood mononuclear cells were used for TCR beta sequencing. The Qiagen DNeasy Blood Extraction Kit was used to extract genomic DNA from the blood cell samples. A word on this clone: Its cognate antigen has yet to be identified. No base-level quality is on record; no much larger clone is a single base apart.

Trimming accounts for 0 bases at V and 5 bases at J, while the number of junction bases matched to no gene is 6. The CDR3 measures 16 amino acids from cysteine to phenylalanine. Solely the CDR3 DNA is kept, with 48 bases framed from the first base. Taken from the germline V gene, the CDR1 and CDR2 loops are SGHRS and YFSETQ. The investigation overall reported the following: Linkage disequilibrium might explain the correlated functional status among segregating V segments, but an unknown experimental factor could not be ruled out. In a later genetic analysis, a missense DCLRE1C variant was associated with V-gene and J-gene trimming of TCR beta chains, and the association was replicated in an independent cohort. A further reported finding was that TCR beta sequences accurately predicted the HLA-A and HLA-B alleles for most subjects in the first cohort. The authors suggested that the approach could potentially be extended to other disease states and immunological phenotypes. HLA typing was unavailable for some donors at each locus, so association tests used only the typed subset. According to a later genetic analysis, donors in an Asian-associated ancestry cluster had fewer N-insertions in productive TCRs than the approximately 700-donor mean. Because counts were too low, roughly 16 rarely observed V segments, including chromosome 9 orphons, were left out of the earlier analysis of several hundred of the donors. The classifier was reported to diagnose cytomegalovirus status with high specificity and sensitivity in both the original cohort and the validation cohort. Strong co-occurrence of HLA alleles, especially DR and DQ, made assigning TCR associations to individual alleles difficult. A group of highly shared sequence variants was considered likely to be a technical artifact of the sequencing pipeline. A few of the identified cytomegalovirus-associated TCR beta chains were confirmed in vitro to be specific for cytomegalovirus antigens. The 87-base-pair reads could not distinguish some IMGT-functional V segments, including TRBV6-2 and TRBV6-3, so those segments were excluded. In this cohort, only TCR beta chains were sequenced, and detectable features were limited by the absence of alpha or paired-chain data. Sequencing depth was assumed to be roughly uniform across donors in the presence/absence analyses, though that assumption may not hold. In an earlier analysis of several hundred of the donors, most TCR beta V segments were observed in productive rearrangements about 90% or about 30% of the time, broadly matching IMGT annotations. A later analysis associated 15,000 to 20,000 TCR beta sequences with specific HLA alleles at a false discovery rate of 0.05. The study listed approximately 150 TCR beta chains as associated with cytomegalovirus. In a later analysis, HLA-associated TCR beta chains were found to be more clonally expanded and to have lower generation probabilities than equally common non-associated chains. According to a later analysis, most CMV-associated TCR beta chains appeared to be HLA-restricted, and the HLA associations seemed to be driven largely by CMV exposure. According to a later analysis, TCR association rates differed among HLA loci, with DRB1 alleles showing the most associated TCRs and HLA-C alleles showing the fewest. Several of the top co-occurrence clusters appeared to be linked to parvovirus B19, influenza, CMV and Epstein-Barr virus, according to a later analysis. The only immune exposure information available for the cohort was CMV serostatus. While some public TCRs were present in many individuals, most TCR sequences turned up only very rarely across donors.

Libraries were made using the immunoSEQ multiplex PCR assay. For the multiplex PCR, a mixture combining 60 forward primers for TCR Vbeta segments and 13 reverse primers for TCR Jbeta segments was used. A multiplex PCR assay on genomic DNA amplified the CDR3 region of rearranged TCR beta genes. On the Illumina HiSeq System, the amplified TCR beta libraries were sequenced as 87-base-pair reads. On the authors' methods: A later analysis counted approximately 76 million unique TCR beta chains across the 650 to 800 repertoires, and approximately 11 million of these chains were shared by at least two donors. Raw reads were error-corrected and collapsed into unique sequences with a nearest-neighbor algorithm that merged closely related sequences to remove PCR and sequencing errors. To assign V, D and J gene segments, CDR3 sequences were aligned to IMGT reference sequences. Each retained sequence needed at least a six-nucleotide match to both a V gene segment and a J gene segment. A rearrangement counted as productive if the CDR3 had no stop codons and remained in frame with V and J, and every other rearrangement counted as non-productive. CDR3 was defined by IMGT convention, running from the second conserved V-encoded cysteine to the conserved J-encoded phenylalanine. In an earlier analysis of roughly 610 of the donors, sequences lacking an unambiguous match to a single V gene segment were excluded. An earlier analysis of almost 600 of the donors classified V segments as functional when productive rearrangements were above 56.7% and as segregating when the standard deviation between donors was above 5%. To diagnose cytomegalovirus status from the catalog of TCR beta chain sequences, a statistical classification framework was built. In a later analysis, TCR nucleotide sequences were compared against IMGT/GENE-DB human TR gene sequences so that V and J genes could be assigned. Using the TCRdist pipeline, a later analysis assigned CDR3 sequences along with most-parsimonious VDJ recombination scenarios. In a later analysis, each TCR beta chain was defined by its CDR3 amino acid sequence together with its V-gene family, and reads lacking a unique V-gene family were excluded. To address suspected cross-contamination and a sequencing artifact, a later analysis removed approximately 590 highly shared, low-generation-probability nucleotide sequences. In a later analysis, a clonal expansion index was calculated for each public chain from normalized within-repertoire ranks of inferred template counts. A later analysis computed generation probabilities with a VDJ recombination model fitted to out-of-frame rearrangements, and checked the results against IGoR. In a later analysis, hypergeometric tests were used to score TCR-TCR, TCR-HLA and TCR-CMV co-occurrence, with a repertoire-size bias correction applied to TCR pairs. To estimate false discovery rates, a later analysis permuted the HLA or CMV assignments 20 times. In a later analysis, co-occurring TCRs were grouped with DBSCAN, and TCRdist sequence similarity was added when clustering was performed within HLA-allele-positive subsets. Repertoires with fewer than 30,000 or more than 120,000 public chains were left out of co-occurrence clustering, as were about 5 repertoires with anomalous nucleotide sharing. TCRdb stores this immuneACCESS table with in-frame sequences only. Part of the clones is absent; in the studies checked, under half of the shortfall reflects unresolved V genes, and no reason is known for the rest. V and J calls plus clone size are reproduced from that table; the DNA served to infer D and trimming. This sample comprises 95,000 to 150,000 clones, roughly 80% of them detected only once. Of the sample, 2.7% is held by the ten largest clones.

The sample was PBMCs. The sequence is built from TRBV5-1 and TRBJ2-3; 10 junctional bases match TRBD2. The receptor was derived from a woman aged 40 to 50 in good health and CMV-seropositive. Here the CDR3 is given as CASSLVASGGLDTQYF. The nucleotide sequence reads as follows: TGCGCCAGCAGCTTGGTGGCTAGCGGGGGTTTAGATACGCAGTATTTT.